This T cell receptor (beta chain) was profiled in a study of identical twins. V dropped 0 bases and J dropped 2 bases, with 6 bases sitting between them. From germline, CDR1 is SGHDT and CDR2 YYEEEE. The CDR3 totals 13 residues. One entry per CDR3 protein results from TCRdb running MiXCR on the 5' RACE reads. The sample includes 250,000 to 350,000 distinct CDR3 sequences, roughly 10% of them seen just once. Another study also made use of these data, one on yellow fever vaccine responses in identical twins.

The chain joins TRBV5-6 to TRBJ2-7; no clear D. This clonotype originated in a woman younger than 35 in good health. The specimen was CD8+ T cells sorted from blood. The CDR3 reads CASSLVGPYEQYF. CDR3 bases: TGTGCCAGCAGCTTGGTTGGACCCTACGAGCAGTACTTC.